These 2 T cell receptor beta chains came from one sample sequenced in a study of beta chain features in type 1 diabetes. Overall study results and limits: The study found moderately but significantly shorter TCRB CDR3s in all four CD4+ subsets of Type 1 diabetes patients.

Which antigens these TCRs recognize remains unknown. Of the isolated RNA, all was reverse transcribed, and so the sequenced material was expressed TCRB transcripts. Clones were sequenced by immunoSEQ multiplex PCR, and TCRdb holds only the in-frame ones, with some missing. The sample lists about 53,000 clones, about 47% seen once, with around 2.7% in the top ten. Sequenced material: Tregs from blood. These receptors came from a woman between 40 and 55 years old with type 1 diabetes.

V gene TRBV7-3 combines with J gene TRBJ1-1; 8 bases line up with TRBD1. V was pared by 5 bases and J by 1 base, with 3 bases of the junction left unmatched. Germline CDR1 and CDR2: SGHTA and FQGTGA. The CDR3 is 14 residues long. CDR3 protein: CASSRTGRNTEAFF. Here the CDR3 DNA reads TGTGCCAGCAGCCGGACAGGGAGGAACACTGAAGCTTTCTTT.

J is TRBJ1-2 and V is TRBV5-1, with TRBD1 as a possible D gene (6 bases). V was clipped by 2 bases and J by 4 bases, with 15 bases between them. From germline, CDR1 is SGHRS and CDR2 YFSETQ. The CDR3 is 15 residues long. Here the CDR3 DNA reads TGCGCCAGCAGCTTCGACAGGAACGAGGTCTATGGCTACACCTTC. Encoded protein: CASSFDRNEVYGYTF.